Included here is one TCR beta chain sequence, with context. This sample was included in a study of blood T cell repertoires in COVID-19. The overall study: Researchers got acute and convalescent COVID-19 samples from the United States, Italy and Spain. T cells, B-cell-depleted T cells, or PBMCs provided the cDNA or gDNA that served as material.

Repertoires were generated with immunoSEQ multiplex PCR, while TCRdb's copy carries only in-frame clones and drops some. The data hold around 100,000 clones, with 70% to 85% observed a single time. Looked up from germline, CDR1 is SGHAT and CDR2 is FQDESV (reference sequence). Trimming cost V 1 base and J 1 base, with 9 bases left between them. The CDR3 spans 15 residues. The V call is TRBV11-1, the J call TRBJ2-3; D might be TRBD1 (5 bases). What was sequenced was peripheral blood. The receptor was isolated from a man in his 70s with active or convalescent COVID-19. This CDR3 is CASSLGQPRTDTQYF. As DNA, the CDR3 is TGTGCCAGCAGCTTAGGACAGCCCCGCACAGATACGCAGTATTTT.